The entry that follows covers one TCR beta chain sequence. Its antigen remains unidentified. This specimen belongs to a study of shared clonotypes between healthy human individuals. Only in-frame clones appear in the TCRdb table, and some are missing; sequencing was by immunoSEQ multiplex PCR. Found here are about 1.1 million clones, about 80% of them singletons; the top ten hold 0.89%. General study findings and limits: Depth of sequencing was expected to influence donor clonotype sharing.

Germline V CDR1 and CDR2: SGHTA, FQGNSA. The CDR3 is 16 residues long. The ends lost 5 bases at V and 2 bases at J; junction bases unmatched: 9. The TCR was taken from a man aged 18 to 30 in good health. Some clones in this sample may be carry-over from other donors' samples. The V gene is TRBV7-2, the J gene TRBJ2-3, with TRBD2 matching 8 bases. The sample consisted of memory CD4+ T cells from PBMCs. The subset denotes: CD45RA-negative fraction. DNA of the CDR3: TGTGCCAGCAGCCGGCTGGGCGGGGGGTCCACAGATACGCAGTATTTT. Translating gives CASSRLGGGSTDTQYF.